The present T cell receptor (beta chain) was sequenced within a study of cytomegalovirus exposure and HLA in healthy donors. Study context: Prior work identified 120 million or so unique TCR beta sequences in some 200 million T cells.

Study-wide findings and caveats: An analysis done earlier found most TCR beta V segments productive about 87% or about 30% of the time. Relative to equally common others, HLA-associated TCR beta chains showed greater clonal expansion in a later analysis. Several of the most significant clusters appeared linked to common viral pathogens, based on a later analysis.

With 60 Vbeta and 13 Jbeta primers, the PCR was carried out. The repertoire was sequenced with immunoSEQ multiplex PCR; TCRdb's copy has only in-frame clones and lacks some. The sample lists about 120,000 clones; 81% were seen once. As regards this clone: The antigen remains undetermined.

CDR3 length: 19 amino acids. Germline V gives CDR1 LNHDA, CDR2 SQIVND (reference sequence). Trimming pared 0 bases from V and 2 bases from J, leaving 22 bases between. This TCR derives from a woman in her thirties or forties in good health and CMV-seronegative. The sequencing sample was made of PBMCs. This chain connects TRBV19 to TRBJ1-1; maybe TRBD1 (5 bases). CDR3 nucleotide sequence: TGTGCCAGTAGTATAGATCGAAGATCTACTGTGACAGTAAACACTGAAGCTTTCTTT. Translating it yields CASSIDRRSTVTVNTEAFF. The whole variable domain, filled in from reference TRBV19 and TRBJ1-1, reads DGGITQSPKYLFRKEGQNVTLSCEQNLNHDAMYWYRQDPGQGLRLIYYSQIVNDFQKGDIAEGYSVSREKKESFPLTVTSAQKNPTAFYLCASSIDRRSTVTVNTEAFFGQGTRLTVV.